The T cell receptor (beta chain) described here comes from a study of identical twins. Broader study findings: Twins' surplus sharing was weaker for beta out-of-frame sequences.

On this clonotype: Its target is not known.

Between the trimmed V and J ends, which lost 1 base and 5 bases, there was a span of 7 bases. The V gene's germline CDR1 is SQVTM and CDR2 ANQGSEA. This CDR3 region has 12 residues. TCRdb reprocessed the 5' RACE reads via MiXCR and lists one record per CDR3 protein. The table shows fewer than 650,000 distinct CDR3 sequences, with just over 7% occurring only once. These same records also appear under a second study, on yellow fever vaccine responses in identical twins.

The source material was PBMCs. The chain joins TRBV29-1 to TRBJ2-3, with D tentatively TRBD1 or TRBD2 (5 bases each). This TCR derives from a woman between 18 and 29 years old in good health. The CDR3 is CSVEGGRDTQYF. In nucleotides, the CDR3 is TGCAGCGTTGAAGGGGGGAGAGATACGCAGTATTTT.